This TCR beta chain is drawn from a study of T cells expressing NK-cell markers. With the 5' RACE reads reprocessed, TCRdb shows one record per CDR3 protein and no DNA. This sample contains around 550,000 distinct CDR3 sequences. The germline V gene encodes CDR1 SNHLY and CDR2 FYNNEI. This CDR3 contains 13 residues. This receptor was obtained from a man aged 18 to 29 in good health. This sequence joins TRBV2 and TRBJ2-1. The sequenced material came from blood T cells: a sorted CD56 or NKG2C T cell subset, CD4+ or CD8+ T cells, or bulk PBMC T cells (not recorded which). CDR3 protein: CASSLGHWDEQFF. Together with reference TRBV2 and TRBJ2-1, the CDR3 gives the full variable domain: EPEVTQTPSHQVTQMGQEVILRCVPISNHLYFYWYRQILGQKVEFLVSFYNNEISEKSEIFDDQFSVERPDGSNFTLKIRSTKLEDSAMYFCASSLGHWDEQFFGPGTRLTVL.